The 13 T cell receptor beta chains given below trace back to one sample, sequenced in a study of T cells in tuberculosis. Assay: immunoSEQ multiplex PCR; the TCRdb copy retains only in-frame clones and omits some. The table records about 30,000 clones, roughly nine tenths of them present only once. Time point denoted: new active TB diagnosis, blood taken before or within 7 days of starting treatment. The sample was PBMCs, taken at tuberculosis diagnosis. The receptor source for this set is an adult with tuberculosis.

This sequence joins TRBV14 and TRBJ2-7, with 11 bases lining up with TRBD2. The germline V gene encodes CDR1 SGHDN and CDR2 FVKESK. V was pared by 3 bases and J by 5 bases, with 0 bases of the junction left unmatched. The CDR3 has 13 amino acids. CDR3 region: CASSQTSGNEQYF. The DNA of the CDR3 is TGTGCCAGCAGCCAGACTAGCGGGAACGAGCAGTACTTC.

The chain uses TRBV7-9 and TRBJ2-7; 9 positions match TRBD2. This CDR3 spans 14 amino acids. The V and J ends lost 5 bases and 5 bases, in that order; junction bases with no gene match: 7. The germline V gene encodes CDR1 SEHNR and CDR2 FQNEAQ (reference sequence). DNA for the CDR3: TGTGCCAGCAGCACCCAATTAGCGGGAGACGAGCAGTACTTC. Its protein product is CASSTQLAGDEQYF. Supplemented by reference TRBV7-9 and TRBJ2-7, the full variable domain reads DTGVSQNPRHKITKRGQNVTFRCDPISEHNRLYWYRQTLGQGPEFLTYFQNEAQLEKSRLLSDRFSAERPKGSFSTLEIQRTEQGDSAMYLCASSTQLAGDEQYFGPGTRLTVT.

The chain employs TRBV7-2 and TRBJ1-1; the D gene is possibly TRBD1 (6 bases). The CDR3 runs to 16 residues. From germline, CDR1 is SGHTA and CDR2 FQGNSA. V was pared by 5 bases and J by 0 bases, with 16 bases between. The CDR3 reads CASSPRTDPMNTEAFF. The CDR3 region has the DNA TGTGCCAGCAGCCCTCGGACAGACCCTATGAACACTGAAGCTTTCTTT.

The genes are TRBV4-1 and TRBJ1-1; the D gene is possibly TRBD1 (5 bases). The CDR3 spans 14 residues. CDR1 MGHRA and CDR2 YSYEKL come from the germline V gene. V lost 7 bases and J 3 bases, leaving 15 bases between the germline ends. CDR3 nucleotide sequence: TGCGCCAGCAACCGAGGGTGGGGGGACACTGAAGCTTTCTTT. Its protein product is CASNRGWGDTEAFF.

The gene calls are TRBV6-1 and TRBJ2-3, with D perhaps matching TRBD1 (6 bases). From germline, CDR1 is MNHNS and CDR2 SASEGT. This CDR3 contains 15 residues. Trimming cost V 5 bases and J 1 base, with 13 bases left between them. The CDR3 DNA follows: TGTGCCAGCAGTACATACAGGGCTGGCACAGATACGCAGTATTTT. Its translation: CASSTYRAGTDTQYF.

The V call is TRBV28, the J call TRBJ1-1; the D gene is possibly TRBD1 (6 bases). Per the germline V gene, CDR1 is MDHEN and CDR2 is SYDVKM. V was pared by 3 bases and J by 3 bases, with 23 bases between. The CDR3 contains 18 residues. CDR3 sequence reads: CASSLKIRVGGRDTEAFF. In nucleotides, the CDR3 is TGTGCCAGCAGTTTGAAAATCAGGGTAGGGGGACGGGACACTGAAGCTTTCTTT.

This clone came up a few times. The chain couples TRBV2 to TRBJ2-5; D is possibly TRBD2 (7 bases). This CDR3 region has 14 residues. Germline V gene lookup returns CDR1 SNHLY and CDR2 FYNNEI. V was pared by 7 bases and J by 5 bases, with 17 bases between. CDR3 sequence: CASTRRGAWETQYF. In nucleotides, the CDR3 is TGTGCCAGCACCCGCCGGGGGGCGTGGGAGACCCAGTACTTC.

The chain has TRBV2 and TRBJ2-1; 12 nucleotides line up with TRBD2. Germline loops: CDR1 SNHLY, CDR2 FYNNEI. Germline trimming cut 7 bases from V and 4 bases from J; bases unmatched to any gene: 14. The CDR3 loop spans 18 amino acids. The CDR3 DNA sequence: TGTGCCAGCACCGACAGGACTAGCGGGATACCATCTTACAATGAGCAGTTCTTC. Translated, it gives CASTDRTSGIPSYNEQFF.

The chain has TRBV5-1 and TRBJ1-4, with D tentatively TRBD1 (6 bases). The ends were cut back, 0 bases at V and 3 bases at J, with 12 bases in the middle. The germline V gene encodes CDR1 SGHRS and CDR2 YFSETQ. This CDR3 contains 16 residues. CDR3 nucleotide sequence: TGCGCCAGCAGCTTGGACGGGACAACTCCTAATGAAAAACTGTTTTTT. It specifies CASSLDGTTPNEKLFF.

The rearrangement links TRBV7-2 to TRBJ1-5; the D gene is possibly TRBD1 (5 bases). This CDR3 comprises 16 residues. In germline, CDR1 is SGHTA, CDR2 FQGNSA. Trimming cost V 2 bases and J 2 bases, with 13 bases left between them. The DNA of the CDR3 is TGTGCCAGCAGCTTAAGGGCCCCACAGGGCAATCAGCCCCAGCATTTT. This gives the protein CASSLRAPQGNQPQHF.

This chain links TRBV4-1 with TRBJ2-1; TRBD2 agrees at 10 bases. Germline V gives CDR1 MGHRA, CDR2 YSYEKL. V lost 2 bases and J lost 5; bases outside the gene matches: 12. The CDR3 contains 18 residues. CDR3 amino acids: CASSQPIAAGGPNNEQFF. In nucleotides, the CDR3 is TGCGCCAGCAGCCAACCCATTGCAGCGGGAGGGCCAAACAATGAGCAGTTCTTC.

The chain couples TRBV6-4 to TRBJ1-1; D is perhaps TRBD1 (5 bases). Germline V gene data show CDR1 as MRHNA and CDR2 as SNTAGT. Trimming shortened V by 1 base and J by 0 bases, and 24 bases separated the two germline ends. This CDR3 region has 20 residues. The CDR3 is CASSDWDRSQGGEMNTEAFF. DNA for the CDR3: TGTGCCAGCAGTGACTGGGATCGGAGTCAGGGCGGCGAGATGAACACTGAAGCTTTCTTT.

This clone has a single count. The chain carries TRBV18 and TRBJ1-1, with D unresolved. The CDR3 has 17 amino acids. Germline values: CDR1 KGHSH, CDR2 LQKENI. Trimming cost V 4 bases and J 0 bases, with 18 bases left between them. CDR3 residues: CASSLGSATPLNTEAFF. CDR3 in DNA: TGTGCCAGCTCACTCGGAAGCGCTACCCCGTTGAACACTGAAGCTTTCTTT.